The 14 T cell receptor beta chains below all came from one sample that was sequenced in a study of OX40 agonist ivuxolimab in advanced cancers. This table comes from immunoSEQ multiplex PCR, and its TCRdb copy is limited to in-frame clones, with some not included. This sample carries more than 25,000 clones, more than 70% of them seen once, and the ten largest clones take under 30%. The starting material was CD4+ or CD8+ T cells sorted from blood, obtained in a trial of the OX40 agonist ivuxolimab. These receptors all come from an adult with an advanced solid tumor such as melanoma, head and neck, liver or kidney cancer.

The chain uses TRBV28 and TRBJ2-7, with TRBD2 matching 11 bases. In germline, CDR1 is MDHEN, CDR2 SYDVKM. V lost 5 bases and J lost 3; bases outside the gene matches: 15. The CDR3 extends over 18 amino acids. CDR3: CASSLPGGSGRDDYEQYF. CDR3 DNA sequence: TGTGCCAGCAGTCTTCCCGGGGGTAGCGGGAGGGACGACTACGAGCAGTACTTC.

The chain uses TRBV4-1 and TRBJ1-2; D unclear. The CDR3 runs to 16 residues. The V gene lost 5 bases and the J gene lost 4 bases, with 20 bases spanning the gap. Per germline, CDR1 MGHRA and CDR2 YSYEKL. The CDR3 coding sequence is TGCGCCAGCAGCGCCACTCGCTACCGAAAGACCTATGGCTACACCTTC. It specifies CASSATRYRKTYGYTF.

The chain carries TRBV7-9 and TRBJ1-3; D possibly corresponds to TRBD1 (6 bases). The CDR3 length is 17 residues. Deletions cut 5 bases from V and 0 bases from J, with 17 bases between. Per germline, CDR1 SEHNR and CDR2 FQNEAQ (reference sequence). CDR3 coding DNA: TGTGCCAGCAGCCCAGTGATAGGGGGGAACTCTGGAAACACCATATATTTT. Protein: CASSPVIGGNSGNTIYF.

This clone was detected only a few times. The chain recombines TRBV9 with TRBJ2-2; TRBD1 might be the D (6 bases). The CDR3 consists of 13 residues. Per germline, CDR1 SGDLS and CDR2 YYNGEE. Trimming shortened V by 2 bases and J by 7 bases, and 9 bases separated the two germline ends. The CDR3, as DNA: TGTGCCAGCAGCGTGACAGGTAGCGGGGAGCTGTTTTTT. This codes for CASSVTGSGELFF. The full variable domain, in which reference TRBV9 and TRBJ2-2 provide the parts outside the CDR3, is DSGVTQTPKHLITATGQRVTLRCSPRSGDLSVYWYQQSLDQGLQFLIQYYNGEERAKGNILERFSAQQFPDLHSELNLSSLELGDSALYFCASSVTGSGELFFGEGSRLTVL.

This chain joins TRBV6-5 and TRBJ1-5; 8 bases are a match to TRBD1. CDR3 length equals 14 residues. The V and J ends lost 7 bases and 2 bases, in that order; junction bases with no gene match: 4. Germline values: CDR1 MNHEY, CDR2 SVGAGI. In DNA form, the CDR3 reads TGTGCCAGCAAGCCGACAGGGGGCAATCAGCCCCAGCATTTT. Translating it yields CASKPTGGNQPQHF.

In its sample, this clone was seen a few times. CDR3 sequence reads: CASSSPGTSVPYEQYF. Written as DNA, the CDR3 is TGTGCCAGCAGCTCCCCCGGGACTAGCGTCCCCTACGAGCAGTACTTC. This rearrangement joins TRBV11-3 to TRBJ2-7, with 10 nucleotides matching TRBD2. The germline V gene encodes CDR1 SGHNT and CDR2 YENEEA. The CDR3 consists of 16 residues. The V segment lost 4 bases and the J segment 2 bases; nucleotides outside the gene matches: 8. Full variable domain (remainder filled in from reference TRBV11-3 and TRBJ2-7): EAGVVQSPRYKIIEKKQPVAFWCNPISGHNTLYWYLQNLGQGPELLIRYENEEAVDDSQLPKDRFSAERLKGVDSTLKIQPAELGDSAVYLCASSSPGTSVPYEQYFGPGTRLTVT.

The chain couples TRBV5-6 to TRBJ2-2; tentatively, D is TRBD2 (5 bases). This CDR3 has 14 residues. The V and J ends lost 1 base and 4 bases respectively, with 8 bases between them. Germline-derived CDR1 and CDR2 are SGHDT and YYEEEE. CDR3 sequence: CASSLRGSTGELFF. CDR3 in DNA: TGTGCCAGCAGCTTGCGGGGTTCCACCGGGGAGCTGTTTTTT.

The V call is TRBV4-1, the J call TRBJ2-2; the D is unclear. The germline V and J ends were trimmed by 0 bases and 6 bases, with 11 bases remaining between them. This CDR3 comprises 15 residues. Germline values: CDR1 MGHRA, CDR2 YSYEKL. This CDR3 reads CASSQDMVRPGELFF. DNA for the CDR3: TGCGCCAGCAGCCAAGATATGGTTCGGCCCGGGGAGCTGTTTTTT.

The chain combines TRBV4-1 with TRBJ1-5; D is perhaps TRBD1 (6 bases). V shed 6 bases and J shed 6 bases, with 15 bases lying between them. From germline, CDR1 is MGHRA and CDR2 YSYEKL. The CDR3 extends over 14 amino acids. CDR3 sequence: CASSTRGDSQPQHF. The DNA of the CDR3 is TGCGCCAGCAGTACGAGGGGGGATAGTCAGCCCCAGCATTTT.

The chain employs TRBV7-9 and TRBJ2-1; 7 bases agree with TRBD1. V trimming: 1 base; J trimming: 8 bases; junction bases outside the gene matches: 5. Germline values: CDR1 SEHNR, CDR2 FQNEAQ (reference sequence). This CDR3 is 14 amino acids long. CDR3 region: CASSLGQGWHEQFF. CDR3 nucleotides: TGTGCCAGCAGCTTAGGACAGGGCTGGCATGAGCAGTTCTTC.

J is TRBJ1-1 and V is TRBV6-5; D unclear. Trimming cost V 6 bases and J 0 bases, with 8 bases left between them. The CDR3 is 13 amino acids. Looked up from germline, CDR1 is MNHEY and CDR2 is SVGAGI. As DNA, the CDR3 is TGTGCCAGCAGGGCAGCCATGAACACTGAAGCTTTCTTT. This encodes CASRAAMNTEAFF.

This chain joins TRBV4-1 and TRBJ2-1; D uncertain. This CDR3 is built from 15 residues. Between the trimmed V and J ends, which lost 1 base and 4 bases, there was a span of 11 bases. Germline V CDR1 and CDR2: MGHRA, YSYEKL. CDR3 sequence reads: CASSQVGKPYNEQFF. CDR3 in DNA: TGCGCCAGCAGCCAAGTGGGGAAGCCGTACAATGAGCAGTTCTTC.

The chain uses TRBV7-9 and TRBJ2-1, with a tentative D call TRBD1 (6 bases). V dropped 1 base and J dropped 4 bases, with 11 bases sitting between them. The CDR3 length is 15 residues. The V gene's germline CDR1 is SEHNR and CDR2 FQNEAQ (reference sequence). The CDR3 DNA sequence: TGTGCCAGCAGCTTAGAGGGTGGACAGTACAATGAGCAGTTCTTC. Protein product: CASSLEGGQYNEQFF.

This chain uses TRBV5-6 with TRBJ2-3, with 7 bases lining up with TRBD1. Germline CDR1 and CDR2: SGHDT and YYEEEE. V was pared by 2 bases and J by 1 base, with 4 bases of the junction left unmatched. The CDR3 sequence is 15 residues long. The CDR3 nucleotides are TGTGCCAGCAGCTTACACGGGACAGGCACAGATACGCAGTATTTT. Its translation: CASSLHGTGTDTQYF.